The subject of this entry is one T cell receptor (beta chain). This record comes from a study of control samples from healthy donors and cancer patients. Germline values: CDR1 SQVTM, CDR2 ANQGSEA. The germline V and J ends were trimmed by 7 bases and 0 bases, with 12 bases remaining between them. The CDR3 is made up of 13 amino acids. Measured with immunoSEQ multiplex PCR; TCRdb has only the in-frame clones, and not every one. The repertoire has roughly 130,000 clones, around 90% of them found once; the top ten carry just over 8.5%. This chain connects TRBV29-1 to TRBJ1-2; tentatively, D is TRBD1 (6 bases). The source is a man in his late teens or twenties in good health. Sequenced sample: blood. The CDR3 region has the DNA TGCAGCGCTGGACAGCTGTCTAACTATGGCTACACCTTC. Amino acids: CSAGQLSNYGYTF.